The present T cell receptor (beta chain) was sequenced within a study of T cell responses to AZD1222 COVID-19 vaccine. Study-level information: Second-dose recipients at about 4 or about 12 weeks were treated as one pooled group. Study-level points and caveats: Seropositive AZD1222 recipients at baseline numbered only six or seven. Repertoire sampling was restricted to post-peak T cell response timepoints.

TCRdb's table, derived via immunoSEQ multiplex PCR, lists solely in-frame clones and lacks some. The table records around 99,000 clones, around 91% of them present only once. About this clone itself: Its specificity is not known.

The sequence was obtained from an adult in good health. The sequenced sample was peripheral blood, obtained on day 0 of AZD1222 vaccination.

CDR3 nucleotides: TGCGCCAGCAGCCAAGATGCGGCGGGGAAACGGAAGCAGTTCTTC. Amino acid sequence: CASSQDAAGKRKQFF. V usage is TRBV4-3 and J usage is TRBJ2-1, with D possibly matching TRBD2 (6 bases). Deletions cut 0 bases from V and 11 bases from J, with 17 bases between. The CDR3 contains 15 residues. Germline V gives CDR1 LGHNA, CDR2 YSLEER.